This TCR beta chain was sequenced during a study of Tregs in tolerant kidney transplant recipients (dated by TCRdb to the late 2010s). Notes on the research overall: TCRbeta sequencing was used in the study to identify donor-specific regulatory T cells before combined kidney and bone marrow transplantation, and the identified cells were then tracked after transplant.

From the cysteine up to the phenylalanine, the CDR3 has a length of 14 residues. The entry retains the CDR3 DNA only, 42 bases that are in frame from base 1. V was cut back by 5 bases and J by 5 bases, leaving a gap of 15 bases between them. From a lookup of the germline V gene (reference sequence), CDR1 and CDR2 are SEHNR and FQNEAQ. For TCRbeta CDR3 sequencing, genomic DNA was extracted from sorted cells using the QIAGEN DNeasy Blood and Tissue Kit. Through immunoSEQ, high-throughput TCRbeta CDR3 sequencing was done commercially, including PCR amplification with internal controls and bias correction. The authors' analysis ran thus. Unique productive TCRbeta sequences were defined by CDR3 nucleotide sequence where primers matched, otherwise by CDR3 amino acid sequence with Vbeta and Jbeta genes. To correct for sorting error, sequences found in more than one sorted population at a frequency ratio of 2:1 or less were discarded, and the remaining shared sequences were assigned to the population with the higher frequency. A sequence counted as donor-reactive if, in CFSE-low cells, the sequence had a frequency of at least 0.01% and was expanded at least 5-fold compared with unstimulated cells. Repertoire divergence was quantified by Jensen-Shannon divergence calculated from the top 100 TCRbeta sequences ranked by frequency. When a sample had multiple sequencing runs, each run was corrected for sorting error separately and the runs were then pooled. Sourced from immuneACCESS, this table was stored by TCRdb with only in-frame sequences that have V and J called. A share of the clones is absent; for the studies checked, an unresolved V gene accounts for under half, and the remainder has no known explanation. V and J calls and clone size are those listed in that table; D and trimming were worked out from the DNA. The sample includes approximately 50,000 clones, with about 91% observed a single time. Jointly, the top ten make up approximately 14% of the sample.

Points the paper makes about the study in general: Expanding Tregs with activated donor B cells appeared to identify the most biologically relevant and donor-specific TCRbeta repertoire. Donor-specific Treg expansion exceeded global Treg expansion in tolerant patients, suggesting antigen-driven rather than nonspecific expansion. PCR primers changed over time for some patients, so nucleotide-level comparison across those patients' samples was not possible. Because the study included only a small number of patients, the results must be confirmed in larger populations and under other immunosuppression protocols. Biological reproducibility was not examined directly, but technical replication error appeared to be minimal.

This clone was seen once. Its antigen remains unidentified. No much larger clone is present one base from it, and per-base qualities are unavailable. The transplants used related donors with nonmyeloablative bone marrow transplantation, and mixed chimerism in the human trials was transient. Unstimulated Tregs (CD4+CD25+CD127-), CD4+ non-Tregs (CD4+CD25-), CD4 and CD8 cells were FACS-sorted from thawed PBMCs. The patients were a few recipients of combined kidney and bone marrow transplants from the ITN036ST trial, and samples were available only from these trial subjects. Healthy control blood was processed by Ficoll density gradient to PBMCs and cryopreserved; patient PBMCs were collected before and after transplant.

The V gene is TRBV7-9 and the J gene is TRBJ1-2; a tentative D match to TRBD1 spans 5 bases. The TCR sequence derives from a human patient who received a combined kidney and bone marrow transplant. Once a transplant has taken place, some T cells may be donor derived. The source was CD8+ T cells from blood (PBMCs), collected 24 months after the transplant. The nucleotide sequence is given as TGTGCCAGCAGCCAACTCCGACAGTCTTATGGCTACACCTTC. Its translation reads: CASSQLRQSYGYTF. Extended through the reference TRBV7-9 and TRBJ1-2 proteins, this CDR3 yields the full variable domain: DTGVSQNPRHKITKRGQNVTFRCDPISEHNRLYWYRQTLGQGPEFLTYFQNEAQLEKSRLLSDRFSAERPKGSFSTLEIQRTEQGDSAMYLCASSQLRQSYGYTFGSGTRLTVV.